The present TCR beta chain was sequenced within a study of blood T cell repertoires in COVID-19. TCRdb keeps only in-frame clones here, not all; method: immunoSEQ multiplex PCR. The sample records roughly 77,000 clones, about 90% being singletons. The receptor was derived from a man aged 50 to 59 with active COVID-19. What was sequenced was peripheral blood.

The CDR3 DNA reads as TGTGCCAGCATACTAACCCCGGCCTCTGAAGCTTTCTTT. Its protein is CASILTPASEAFF. This chain uses TRBV12-3 or TRBV12-4 with TRBJ1-1, with D unclear. With 7 bases removed from V and 6 bases from J, the gap between germline ends came to 15 bases. The CDR3 length is 13 residues.